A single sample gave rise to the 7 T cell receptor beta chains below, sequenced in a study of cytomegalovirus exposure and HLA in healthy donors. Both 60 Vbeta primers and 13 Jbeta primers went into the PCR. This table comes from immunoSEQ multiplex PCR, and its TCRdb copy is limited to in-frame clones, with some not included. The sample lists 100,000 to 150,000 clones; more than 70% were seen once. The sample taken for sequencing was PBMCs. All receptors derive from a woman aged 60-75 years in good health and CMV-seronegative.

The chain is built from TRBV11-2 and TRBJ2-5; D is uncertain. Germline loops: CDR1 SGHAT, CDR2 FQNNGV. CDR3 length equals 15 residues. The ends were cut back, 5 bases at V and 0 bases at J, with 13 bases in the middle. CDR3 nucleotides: TGTGCCAGCAGCCTCGATCCCCGGTACCAAGAGACCCAGTACTTC. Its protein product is CASSLDPRYQETQYF.

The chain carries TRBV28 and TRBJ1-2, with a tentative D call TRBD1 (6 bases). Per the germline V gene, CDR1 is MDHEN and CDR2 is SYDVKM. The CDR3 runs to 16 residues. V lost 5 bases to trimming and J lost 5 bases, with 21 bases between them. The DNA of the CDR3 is TGTGCCAGCAGTCCCGACAGGAGACTTCTCGGGTATGGCTACACCTTC. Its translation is CASSPDRRLLGYGYTF.

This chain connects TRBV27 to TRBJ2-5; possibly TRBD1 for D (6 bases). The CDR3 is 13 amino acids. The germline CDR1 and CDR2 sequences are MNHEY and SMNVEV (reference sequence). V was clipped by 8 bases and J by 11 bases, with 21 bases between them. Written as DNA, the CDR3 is TGTGCCAGCGGGCAGGGGACGCTACGAGAGCAGTACTTC. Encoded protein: CASGQGTLREQYF.

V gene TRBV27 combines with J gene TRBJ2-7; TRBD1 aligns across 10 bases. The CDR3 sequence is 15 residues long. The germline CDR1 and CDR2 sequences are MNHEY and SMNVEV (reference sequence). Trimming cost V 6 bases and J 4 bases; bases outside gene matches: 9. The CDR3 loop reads CASSSAGTGDYEQYF. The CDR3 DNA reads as TGTGCCAGCAGCAGTGCTGGGACAGGGGATTACGAGCAGTACTTC.

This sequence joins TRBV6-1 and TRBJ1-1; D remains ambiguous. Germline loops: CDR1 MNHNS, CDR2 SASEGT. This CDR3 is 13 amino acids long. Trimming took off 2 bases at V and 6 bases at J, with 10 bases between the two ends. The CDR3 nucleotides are TGTGCCAGCAGTGAAAGGCGCGGGCCTGAAGCTTTCTTT. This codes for CASSERRGPEAFF.

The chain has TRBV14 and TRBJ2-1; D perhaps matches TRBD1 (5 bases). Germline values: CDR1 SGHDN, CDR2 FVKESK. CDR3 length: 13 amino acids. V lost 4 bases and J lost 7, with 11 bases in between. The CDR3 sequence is CASSPSAGNEQFF. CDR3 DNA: TGTGCCAGCAGCCCCTCGGCAGGGAATGAGCAGTTCTTC.

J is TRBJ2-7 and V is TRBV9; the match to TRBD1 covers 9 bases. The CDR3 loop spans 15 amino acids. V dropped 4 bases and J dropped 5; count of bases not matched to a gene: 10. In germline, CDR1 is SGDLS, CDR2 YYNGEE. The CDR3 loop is CASSSRQGGIDEQYF. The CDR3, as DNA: TGTGCCAGCAGCTCTCGACAGGGGGGCATCGACGAGCAGTACTTC. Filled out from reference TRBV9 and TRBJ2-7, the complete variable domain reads DSGVTQTPKHLITATGQRVTLRCSPRSGDLSVYWYQQSLDQGLQFLIQYYNGEERAKGNILERFSAQQFPDLHSELNLSSLELGDSALYFCASSSRQGGIDEQYFGPGTRLTVT.